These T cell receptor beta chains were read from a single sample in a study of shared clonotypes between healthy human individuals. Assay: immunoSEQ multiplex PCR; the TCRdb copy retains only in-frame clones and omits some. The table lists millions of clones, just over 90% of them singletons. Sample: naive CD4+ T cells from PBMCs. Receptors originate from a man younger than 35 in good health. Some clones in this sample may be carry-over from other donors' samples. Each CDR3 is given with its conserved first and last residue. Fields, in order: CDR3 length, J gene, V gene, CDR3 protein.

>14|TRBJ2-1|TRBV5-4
CASSRTSGMNEQFF
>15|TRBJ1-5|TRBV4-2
CASSQVTSGNQPQHF
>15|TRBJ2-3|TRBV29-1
CSVDGRGTSTDTQYF
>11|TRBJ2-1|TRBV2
CASSGWDEQFF
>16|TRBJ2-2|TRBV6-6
CASTGGSRENTGELFF
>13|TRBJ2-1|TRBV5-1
CASSSRQGYEQFF
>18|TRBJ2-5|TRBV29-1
CSSQVRTVVVGEQETQYF
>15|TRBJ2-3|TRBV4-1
CASSQARGGTDTQYF
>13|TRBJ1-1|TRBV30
CAWSVQGLTEAFF
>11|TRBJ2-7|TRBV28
CASSLRGPQYF
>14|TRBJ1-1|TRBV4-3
CASSLGQGRTEAFF
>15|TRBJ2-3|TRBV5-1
CASSPTTVSTDTQYF
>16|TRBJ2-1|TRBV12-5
CASGLVLAGERNEQFF
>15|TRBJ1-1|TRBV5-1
CASSLGQGVFTEAFF
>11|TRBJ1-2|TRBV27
CASSSPDKDTF
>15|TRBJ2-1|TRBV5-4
CASSRGRLAGGEQFF
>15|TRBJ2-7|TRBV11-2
CASSFPQGHGSVQYF
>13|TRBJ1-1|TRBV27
CASRRTGFTEAFF
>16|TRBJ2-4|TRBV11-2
CASSPKQGVGKNIQYF
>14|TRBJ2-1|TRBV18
CASSPGLANNEQFF
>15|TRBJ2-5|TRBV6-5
CASSSPRDRGETQYF
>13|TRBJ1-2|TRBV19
CASSLARADGYTF
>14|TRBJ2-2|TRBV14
CASSQEAGTGELFF
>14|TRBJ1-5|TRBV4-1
CASSQGQDNQPQHF
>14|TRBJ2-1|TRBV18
CASSLAGGANEQFF
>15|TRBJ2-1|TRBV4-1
CASSQGLAGGYEQFF
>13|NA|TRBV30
CAWRKSGAHEQYF
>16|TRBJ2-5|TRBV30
CAWGAGGTSRTETQYF
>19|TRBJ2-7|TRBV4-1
CASSQNRDRGSPYHYEQYF
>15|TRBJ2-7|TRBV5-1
CASSLSGKGSYEQYF
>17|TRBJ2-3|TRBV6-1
CASSESGQGFGTDTQYF
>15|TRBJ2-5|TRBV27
CASSNRGPAQETQYF
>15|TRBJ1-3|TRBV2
CASSQNRGPVNTIYF
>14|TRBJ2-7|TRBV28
CASSVGLGNYEQYF
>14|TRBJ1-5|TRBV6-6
CASSFPGGGQPQHF
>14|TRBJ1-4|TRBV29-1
CSGKGGATNEKLFF
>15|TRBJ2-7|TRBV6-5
CASSYNSGKGYEQYF
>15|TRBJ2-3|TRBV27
CASSLAASGTDTQYF
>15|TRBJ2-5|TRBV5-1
CASSPVGLVQETQYF
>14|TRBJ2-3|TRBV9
CASSAPQSTDTQYF